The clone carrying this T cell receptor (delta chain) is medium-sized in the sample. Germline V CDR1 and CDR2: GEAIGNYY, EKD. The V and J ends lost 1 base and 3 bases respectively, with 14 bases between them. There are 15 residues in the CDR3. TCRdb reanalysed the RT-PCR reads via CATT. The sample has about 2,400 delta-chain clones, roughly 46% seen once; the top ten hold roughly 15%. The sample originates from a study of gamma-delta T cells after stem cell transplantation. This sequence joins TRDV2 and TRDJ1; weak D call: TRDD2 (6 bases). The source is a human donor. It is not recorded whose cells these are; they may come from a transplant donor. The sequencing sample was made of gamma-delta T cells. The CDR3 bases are TGTGCCTGTGACACTATCCTACCTTTCCCCGATAAACTCATCTTT. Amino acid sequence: CACDTILPFPDKLIF.